Sequencing of this T cell receptor (beta chain) was carried out in a study of OX40 agonist ivuxolimab in advanced cancers. The wider study: Melanoma, hepatocellular carcinoma, head and neck or renal cell cancer occurred in dose-escalation patients.

Looked up from germline, CDR1 is WNHNN and CDR2 is SYGVQD (reference sequence). Losses at the gene ends were 0 bases for V and 7 bases for J; bases not matched to a gene: 6. There are 15 residues in the CDR3. Assay used: immunoSEQ multiplex PCR; TCRdb lists only in-frame clones, some missing. Of about 76,000 clones in the sample, 70% to 90% were seen once. The TCR comes from an adult with an advanced solid tumor such as melanoma, head and neck, liver or kidney cancer. The chain employs TRBV10-1 and TRBJ2-3; the match to TRBD2 covers 8 bases. This sample comprised CD4+ or CD8+ T cells sorted from blood, obtained in a trial of the OX40 agonist ivuxolimab. CDR3 nucleotides: TGCGCCAGCAGTGAGTCTGGCGGGAGGATGTATACGCAGTATTTT. Protein product: CASSESGGRMYTQYF.